This T cell receptor (beta chain) was captured in a study of cytomegalovirus exposure and HLA in healthy donors. General study results and limits: It was confirmed in vitro that a few of the CMV-associated chains were specific for CMV antigens. V segments that were indistinguishable, TRBV6-2 and TRBV6-3 among them, were omitted from analysis. Accounts indicate the classifier identified cytomegalovirus status with strong specificity and sensitivity.

PCR employed 60 Vbeta and 13 Jbeta primers. The table came from immunoSEQ multiplex PCR; TCRdb's copy has only in-frame clones and leaves some out. Here the sample table reports 80,000 to 95,000 clones. The CDR3 totals 13 residues. With 6 bases removed from V and 2 bases from J, the gap between germline ends came to 11 bases. Germline loops: CDR1 MNHNS, CDR2 SASEGT. About this clone: Its antigen remains unidentified.

The sequencing sample was made of PBMCs. The clonotype was recovered from a woman aged 30 to 39 in good health and CMV-seronegative. The chain combines TRBV6-1 with TRBJ2-7; D possibly corresponds to TRBD2 (6 bases). The DNA for the CDR3 is TGTGCCAGCAGGACTAGGAGCGCCTACGAGCAGTACTTC. Translating gives CASRTRSAYEQYF.